The rows below give T cell receptor beta chains drawn from one sample of a study of T cell repertoires in cytomegalovirus infection. Each CDR3 protein gets one entry after TCRdb re-called the reads with MiXCR. The table lists 200,000 or so distinct CDR3 sequences, 25% to 30% of them singletons. Sequencing was performed on PBMCs. The source is a human donor in good health (CMV status not recorded). Some clones in this sample may be carry-over from other donors' samples. Both conserved end residues are part of each CDR3. A D gene is named only where the DNA matches it firmly. Part of the rows lack a size; the others show once, few, many or a class for expanded clones.

v_call	j_call	clone_size	d_call	cdr3_aa	cdr3_nt
TRBV2	TRBJ1-4	NA	NA	CASGGGQRSEKLFF	TGTGCCAGCGGGGGGGGGCAGAGGAGCGAAAAACTGTTTTTT
TRBV20-1	TRBJ1-2	NA	TRBD1	CSASRQGASNYGYTF	TGCAGTGCTAGTAGACAGGGGGCCTCTAACTATGGCTACACCTTC
TRBV13	TRBJ1-6	few	NA	CASSFAVEPSPLHF	TGTGCCAGCAGCTTCGCCGTAGAGCCCTCACCCCTCCACTTT
TRBV29-1	TRBJ2-7	few	NA	CSVEDSSYEQYF	TGCAGCGTTGAGGACAGCTCCTACGAGCAGTACTTC
TRBV29-1	TRBJ1-2	once	TRBD1	CSGSTRTGDDGYTF	TGCAGCGGATCAACAAGGACAGGGGATGATGGCTACACCTTC
TRBV7-8	TRBJ2-5	few	NA	CASSFFEETQYF	TGTGCCAGCAGTTTCTTTGAAGAGACCCAGTACTTC
TRBV10-3	TRBJ1-2	NA	NA	CAISESGQNYGYTF	TGTGCCATCAGTGAGTCGGGGCAAAACTATGGCTACACCTTC
TRBV7-2	TRBJ1-5	few	NA	CASSPPPGARQPQHF	TGTGCCAGCAGCCCGCCTCCAGGGGCGAGGCAGCCCCAGCATTTT
TRBV6-2/TRBV6-3	TRBJ2-5	NA	TRBD2	CASSPASGGAETQYF	TGTGCCAGCAGCCCGGCTAGCGGGGGGGCTGAGACCCAGTACTTC
TRBV10-3	TRBJ2-1	NA	TRBD2	CAISEEAGGQDEQFF	TGTGCCATCAGTGAAGAAGCGGGGGGGCAGGATGAGCAGTTCTTC
TRBV12-3/TRBV12-4	TRBJ1-1	NA	NA	CASPAGQMNTEAFF	TGTGCCTCGCCCGCCGGACAGATGAACACTGAAGCTTTCTTT
TRBV7-8	TRBJ1-2	few	TRBD1	CASSFRDRGLSTNYGYTF	TGTGCCAGCAGCTTCCGGGACAGGGGCCTCAGCACTAACTATGGCTACACCTTC
TRBV7-9	TRBJ1-6	few	TRBD1	CASNRDRNSPLHF	TGTGCCAGCAACCGGGACAGGAATTCACCCCTCCACTTT
TRBV19	TRBJ1-5	few	TRBD1	CASRNRDSYNQPQHF	TGTGCCAGTAGGAACCGGGACAGTTACAATCAGCCCCAGCATTTT
TRBV6-5	TRBJ1-1	NA	NA	CASNFQGRNTEAFF	TGTGCCAGCAATTTTCAGGGCAGGAACACTGAAGCTTTCTTT
TRBV7-4	TRBJ2-7	NA	TRBD2	CASGLGGVDEQYF	TGTGCCAGCGGCTTGGGGGGGGTCGACGAGCAGTACTTC
TRBV15	TRBJ2-7	NA	NA	CATSRDTAGYHPEEQYF	TGTGCCACCAGCAGAGATACGGCAGGGTACCACCCGGAGGAGCAGTACTTC
TRBV9	TRBJ2-1	NA	NA	CASSDMSSYNEQFF	TGTGCCAGCAGCGATATGAGCTCCTACAATGAGCAGTTCTTC
TRBV7-9	TRBJ1-2	few	TRBD1	CASSFKGGASDGYTF	TGTGCCAGCAGCTTCAAAGGGGGCGCATCGGATGGCTACACCTTC
TRBV12-3/TRBV12-4	TRBJ1-5	NA	NA	CASSLILGGGAGNQPQHF	TGTGCCAGCAGTCTCATTTTGGGAGGCGGGGCCGGCAATCAGCCCCAGCATTTT
TRBV27	TRBJ2-7	NA	TRBD2	CASSPSVGTSSYEQYF	TGTGCCAGCAGTCCATCCGTAGGGACTAGCTCCTACGAGCAGTACTTC
TRBV6-2/TRBV6-3	TRBJ1-5	few	TRBD1	CASTRQGNQPQHF	TGTGCCAGCACCCGACAGGGGAATCAGCCCCAGCATTTT
TRBV12-3/TRBV12-4	TRBJ2-3	NA	TRBD2	CASSLGTRYTDTQYF	TGTGCCAGCAGTTTGGGGACTAGATACACAGATACGCAGTATTTT
TRBV7-2	TRBJ2-2	few	TRBD2	CASRAPGGTGELFF	TGTGCCAGCAGAGCACCGGGGGGTACCGGGGAGCTGTTTTTT
TRBV11-2	TRBJ1-3	NA	NA	CASSLRTDSGNTIYF	TGTGCCAGCAGCTTACGGACAGACTCTGGAAACACCATATATTTT
TRBV5-1	TRBJ2-1	NA	TRBD2	CASSLAAGVNNEQFF	TGCGCCAGCAGCTTGGCAGCGGGGGTAAACAATGAGCAGTTCTTC
TRBV2	TRBJ2-4	NA	TRBD2	CASSQSGVAKNIQYF	TGTGCCAGCAGTCAAAGCGGGGTAGCCAAAAACATTCAGTACTTC